The 20 T cell receptor beta chains below all came from one sample that was sequenced in a study of Ad26.COV2.S vaccination and SARS-CoV-2 variants. Treatment meaning: some 20 received Ad26.COV2.S at low or high dose, single or two shots; 5 received placebo; per-sample allocation not given. Material that was analyzed had been drawn on day 63 after the first vaccine or placebo injection. Measured with immunoSEQ multiplex PCR; TCRdb has only the in-frame clones, and not every one. The repertoire holds approximately 410,000 clones, with 88% as singletons. This specimen consisted of peripheral blood, obtained in a trial of Ad26.COV2.S vaccine versus placebo. These receptors were collected from a person aged 18 to 65 who received the Ad26.COV2.S COVID-19 vaccine or a placebo.

The chain recombines TRBV29-1 with TRBJ2-1, with D hard to call. Germline V gene lookup returns CDR1 SQVTM and CDR2 ANQGSEA. This CDR3 comprises 11 residues. The germline V and J ends were trimmed by 6 bases and 7 bases, with 10 bases remaining between them. The CDR3 loop is CSVPVGNEQFF. The DNA of the CDR3 is TGCAGCGTCCCGGTGGGGAATGAGCAGTTCTTC.

The chain links TRBV27 to TRBJ2-1; D ambiguous. The CDR3 contains 15 residues. The V and J ends lost 8 bases and 1 base respectively, with 15 bases between them. Germline CDR1 MNHEY, CDR2 SMNVEV (reference sequence). The CDR3 here is CASADTVRSYNEQFF. The CDR3 nucleotides read TGTGCCAGCGCAGACACAGTGAGGTCCTACAATGAGCAGTTCTTC.

V gene TRBV4-2 combines with J gene TRBJ1-1; no firm D call. Deletions cut 4 bases from V and 1 base from J, with 10 bases between. In germline, CDR1 is LGHNA, CDR2 YNFKEQ. The CDR3 loop spans 14 amino acids. As DNA, the CDR3 is TGTGCCAGCAGCCCCGGGCTATGGAACACTGAAGCTTTCTTT. Translated: CASSPGLWNTEAFF.

This chain uses TRBV2 with TRBJ2-2, with a possible D match to TRBD2 (7 bases). The CDR3 is 15 amino acids. Germline lookup yields CDR1 SNHLY and CDR2 FYNNEI. The germline V and J ends were trimmed by 3 bases and 4 bases, with 12 bases remaining between them. The CDR3 loop is CASSDIGGPTGELFF. Here the CDR3 DNA reads TGTGCCAGCAGTGATATCGGGGGGCCCACCGGGGAGCTGTTTTTT.

CDR3 in DNA: TGCAGTGCTGGGCGCTACGAGCAGTACTTC. It specifies CSAGRYEQYF. The chain uses TRBV20-1 and TRBJ2-7, with D unresolved. V shed 5 bases and J shed 3 bases, with 5 bases lying between them. The CDR3 consists of 10 residues. The germline gives CDR1 DFQATT, CDR2 SNEGSKA (reference sequence).

The chain carries TRBV7-9 and TRBJ2-2; possible D gene TRBD1, 5 bases. Germline values: CDR1 SEHNR, CDR2 FQNEAQ (reference sequence). V lost 1 base and J 4 bases, leaving 10 bases between the germline ends. The CDR3 runs to 15 residues. The CDR3 DNA is TGTGCCAGCAGCTTAGTGGGGCGGTCCACCGGGGAGCTGTTTTTT. This sequence encodes CASSLVGRSTGELFF.

A few counts support this clone. This chain uses TRBV5-6 with TRBJ2-7, with TRBD1 matching 7 bases. CDR1 is SGHDT, CDR2 YYEEEE, per germline. CDR3 length: 16 residues. The V gene end was trimmed by 2 bases and the J gene end by 2 bases; junction bases not matched to a gene: 10. The CDR3 sequence is CASSFIGQGVPYEQYF. CDR3 DNA: TGTGCCAGCAGCTTTATCGGGCAGGGGGTCCCCTACGAGCAGTACTTC. Looking up the rest from reference TRBV5-6 and TRBJ2-7 gives the full variable domain: DAGVTQSPTHLIKTRGQQVTLRCSPKSGHDTVSWYQQALGQGPQFIFQYYEEEERQRGNFPDRFSGHQFPNYSSELNVNALLLGDSALYLCASSFIGQGVPYEQYFGPGTRLTVT.

CDR3 nucleotides: TGTGCCAGCAGAAAGGCCTCTAGGGGCGGATCCTACGAGCAGTACTTC. This translates into CASRKASRGGSYEQYF. The V and J genes are TRBV21-1 and TRBJ2-7; the table's D call TRBD1 went unverified against the DNA. TRBV21-1 is recorded as a pseudogene. This CDR3 comprises 16 residues.

The chain is built from TRBV6-2 or TRBV6-3 and TRBJ2-7; the match to TRBD1 covers 10 bases. Unmatched junction bases numbered 6, after V lost 2 bases and J lost 5 bases. The germline V gene encodes CDR1 MNHEY and CDR2 SVGEGT. The length of the CDR3 is 15 residues. CDR3 DNA: TGTGCCAGCAGTTACGTCCGGGACAGGGGAAACGAGCAGTACTTC. It codes for CASSYVRDRGNEQYF.

This chain uses TRBV10-3 with TRBJ1-6; no firm D call. The CDR3 runs 20 residues. The V gene's germline CDR1 is ENHRY and CDR2 SYGVKD. V lost 4 bases to trimming and J lost 0 bases, with 22 bases between them. This CDR3 is CAISGGEEPPKSSYNSPLHF. Here the CDR3 DNA reads TGTGCCATCAGTGGGGGAGAGGAGCCACCCAAGAGCTCCTATAATTCACCCCTCCACTTT.

V and J are TRBV7-3 and TRBJ2-1; 9 positions match TRBD2. CDR3 length: 18 amino acids. The V and J ends lost 4 bases and 3 bases, in that order; junction bases with no gene match: 13. Germline V lookup: CDR1 SGHTA, CDR2 FQGTGA. The CDR3: CASSSLSLAGGYYNEQFF. The CDR3 DNA reads as TGTGCCAGCAGCTCCCTATCACTCGCGGGGGGGTACTACAATGAGCAGTTCTTC.

The genes are TRBV5-1 and TRBJ2-5; 7 bases align to TRBD2. Germline-derived CDR1 and CDR2 are SGHRS and YFSETQ. The CDR3 runs 17 residues. J lost 1 base, V lost 0 bases, and 9 bases had no gene match. The CDR3 DNA sequence: TGCGCCAGCAGCTTGGCACAACTAGCGCCGGTCCAAGAGACCCAGTACTTC. Residues: CASSLAQLAPVQETQYF.

The chain has TRBV13 and TRBJ1-1; tentative D call: TRBD1 (5 bases). CDR1 and CDR2 from the germline V gene are PRHDT and FYEKMQ (reference sequence). The length of the CDR3 is 14 residues. V lost 5 bases, J lost 0 bases, and 10 bases lay in between. Here the CDR3 DNA reads TGTGCCAGCAGCCAGGGACCGATGAACACTGAAGCTTTCTTT. Amino acids: CASSQGPMNTEAFF.

The rearrangement joins TRBV28 to TRBJ1-1; D may be TRBD1 (6 bases). Trimming took 3 bases from V and 6 from J, leaving 14 bases between them. Germline assignment: CDR1 MDHEN and CDR2 SYDVKM. There are 14 residues in the CDR3. This chain's CDR3 is CASSFGGGPPEAFF. CDR3 DNA sequence: TGTGCCAGCAGTTTTGGGGGCGGGCCCCCTGAAGCTTTCTTT.

The V call is TRBV5-4, the J call TRBJ1-3; 7 bases are a match to TRBD1. V lost 5 bases and J lost 2; bases outside the gene matches: 7. CDR1 and CDR2 (germline): SGHNT, YYREEE (reference sequence). The CDR3 spans 15 residues. CDR3 in DNA: TGTGCCAGCAGTTCCCAGACAGGGCCTGGAAACACCATATATTTT. This gives the protein CASSSQTGPGNTIYF.

This clone was detected a few times. The V gene is TRBV4-2, the J gene TRBJ1-1; no reliable D call. Germline assignment: CDR1 LGHNA and CDR2 YNFKEQ. V was shortened by 4 bases and J by 8 bases, with 11 bases between the two germline ends. This CDR3 has 12 residues. The CDR3 DNA reads as TGTGCCAGCAGCCCTTTCGGTCGCGAAGCTTTCTTT. Protein: CASSPFGREAFF.

The chain is built from TRBV19 and TRBJ2-1, with D perhaps being TRBD1 or TRBD2 (5 bases each). The CDR3 is made up of 12 amino acids. Germline V CDR1 and CDR2: LNHDA, SQIVND (reference sequence). V shed 3 bases and J shed 7 bases, with 7 bases lying between them. This chain's CDR3 is CASSIWGNEQFF. The CDR3 region has the DNA TGTGCCAGTAGTATCTGGGGGAATGAGCAGTTCTTC.

With regard to this clone: A much bigger clone sits one base away, suggesting this may be a read error. The chain combines TRBV7-3 with TRBJ1-1; D is uncertain. Germline CDR1 is SGHTA and CDR2 is FQGTGA. Trimming took off 1 base at V and 1 base at J, with 4 bases between the two ends. The CDR3 consists of 13 residues. The CDR3 here is CASSLNRNTEAFF. The CDR3 coding sequence is TGTGCCAGCAGCTTAAACAGGAACACTGAAGCTTTCTTT.

The chain couples TRBV9 to TRBJ1-2; 7 positions agree with TRBD1. This CDR3 is 15 amino acids long. After removal of 3 bases from V and 0 bases from J, the junction contained 5 bases not matched to a gene. Germline V gene lookup returns CDR1 SGDLS and CDR2 YYNGEE. The CDR3 coding sequence is TGTGCCAGCAGCGAGGGGGACAGTCCTAACTATGGCTACACCTTC. Protein: CASSEGDSPNYGYTF.

This clone was found a few times. The CDR3 DNA sequence: TGCGCCAGCAGCCAAGATGATTGGGGACAGTTTAATTCACCCCTCCACTTT. Its translation is CASSQDDWGQFNSPLHF. The chain combines TRBV4-3 with TRBJ1-6, with 7 positions matching TRBD1. V shed 0 bases, J shed 6 bases, and the junction held 8 bases outside the gene matches. This CDR3 has 17 residues. CDR1 is LGHNA, CDR2 YSLEER, per germline.